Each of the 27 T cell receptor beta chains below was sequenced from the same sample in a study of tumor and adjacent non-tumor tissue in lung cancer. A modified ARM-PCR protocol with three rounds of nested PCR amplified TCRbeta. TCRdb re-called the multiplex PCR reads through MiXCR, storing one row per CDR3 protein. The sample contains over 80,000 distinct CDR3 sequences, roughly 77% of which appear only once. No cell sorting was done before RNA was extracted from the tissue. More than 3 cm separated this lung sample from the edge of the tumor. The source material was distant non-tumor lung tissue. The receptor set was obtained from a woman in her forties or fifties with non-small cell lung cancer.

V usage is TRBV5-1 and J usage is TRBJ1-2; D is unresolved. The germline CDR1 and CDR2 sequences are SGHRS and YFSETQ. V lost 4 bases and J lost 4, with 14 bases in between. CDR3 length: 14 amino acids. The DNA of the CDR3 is TGCGCCAGCAGCCTCACCGGGGTCGTCTATGGCTACACCTTC. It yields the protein CASSLTGVVYGYTF.

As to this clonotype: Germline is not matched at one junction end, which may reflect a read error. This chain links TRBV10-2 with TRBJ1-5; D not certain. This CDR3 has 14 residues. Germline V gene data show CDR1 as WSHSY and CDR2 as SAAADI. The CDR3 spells CASSGADARQPQHF. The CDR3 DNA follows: TGCGCCAGCAGTGGGGCTGATGCGCGGCAGCCCCAGCACTTT.

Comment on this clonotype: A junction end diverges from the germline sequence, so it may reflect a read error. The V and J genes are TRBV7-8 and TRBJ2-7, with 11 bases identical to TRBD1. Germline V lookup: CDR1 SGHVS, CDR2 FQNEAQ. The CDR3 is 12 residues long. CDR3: CAISLDRGRVYF. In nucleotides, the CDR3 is TGTGCCATCAGCTTGGACAGGGGGCGCGTGTACTTC.

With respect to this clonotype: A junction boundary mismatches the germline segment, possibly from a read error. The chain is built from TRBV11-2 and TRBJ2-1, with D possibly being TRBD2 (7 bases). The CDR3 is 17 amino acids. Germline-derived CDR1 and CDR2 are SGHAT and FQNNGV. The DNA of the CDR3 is TGTTCCAGCAGCCAGGGGAGGGGCGGGTGCTCCTACAATGAGCAGTTCTTC. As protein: CSSSQGRGGCSYNEQFF.

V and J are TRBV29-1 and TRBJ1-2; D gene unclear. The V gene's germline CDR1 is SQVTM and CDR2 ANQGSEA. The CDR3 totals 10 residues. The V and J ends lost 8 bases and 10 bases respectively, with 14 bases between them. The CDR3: CSSYTVNYTF. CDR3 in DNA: TGCAGCTCCTACACCGTCAACTACACCTTC.

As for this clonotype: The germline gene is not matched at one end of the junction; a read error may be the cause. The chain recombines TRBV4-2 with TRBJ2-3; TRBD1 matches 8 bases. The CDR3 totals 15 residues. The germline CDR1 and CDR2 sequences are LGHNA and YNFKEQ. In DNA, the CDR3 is TGTGCCAACAGCCAAGGGACAGGCAACAGGGATGCGCAGTATTTT. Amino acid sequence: CANSQGTGNRDAQYF.

CDR3 coding DNA: TGCAGTGCTAGATTGCTGGGACTAGTAATCGGGGAGCTGTTTTTT. Translation: CSARLLGLVIGELFF. The rearrangement links TRBV20-1 to TRBJ2-2, with 8 bases lining up with TRBD2. The CDR3 runs to 15 residues. Losses at the gene ends were 2 bases for V and 7 bases for J; bases not matched to a gene: 9. From germline, CDR1 is DFQATT and CDR2 SNEGSKA (reference sequence).

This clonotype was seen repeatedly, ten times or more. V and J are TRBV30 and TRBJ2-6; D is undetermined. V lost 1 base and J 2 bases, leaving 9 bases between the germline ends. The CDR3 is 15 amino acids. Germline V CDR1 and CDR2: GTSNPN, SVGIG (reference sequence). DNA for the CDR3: TGTGCCTGGAGTGGGAATGGGGCTGGGGCCAACGTCCTGACTTTC. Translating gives CAWSGNGAGANVLTF.

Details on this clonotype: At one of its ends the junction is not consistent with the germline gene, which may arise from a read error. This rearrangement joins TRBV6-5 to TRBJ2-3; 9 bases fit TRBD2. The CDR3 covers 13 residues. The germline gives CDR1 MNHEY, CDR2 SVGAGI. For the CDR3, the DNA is TGTGCCAGCAGCTACTCGCGGGAGGGTACGCAGTTTTTT. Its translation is CASSYSREGTQFF.

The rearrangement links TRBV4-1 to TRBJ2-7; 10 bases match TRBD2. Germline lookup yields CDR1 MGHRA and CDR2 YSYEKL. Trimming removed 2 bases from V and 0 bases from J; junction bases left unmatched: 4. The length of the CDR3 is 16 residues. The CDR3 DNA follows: TGCGCCAGCAGCCAAACTAGCGGGGTGAGCTCCTACGAGCAGTACTTC. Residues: CASSQTSGVSSYEQYF.

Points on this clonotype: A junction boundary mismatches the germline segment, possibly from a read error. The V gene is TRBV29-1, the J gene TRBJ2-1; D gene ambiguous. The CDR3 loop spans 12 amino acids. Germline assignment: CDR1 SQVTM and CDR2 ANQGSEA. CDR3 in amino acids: CSVELVLKEQLF. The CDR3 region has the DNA TGCAGCGTTGAGCTAGTCTTAAAAGAACAGTTATTC.

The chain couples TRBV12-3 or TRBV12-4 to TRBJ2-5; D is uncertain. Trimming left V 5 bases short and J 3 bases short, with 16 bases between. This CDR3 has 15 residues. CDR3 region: CASSIFASVKETQYF. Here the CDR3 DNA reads TGTGCCAGCAGTATATTCGCGTCAGTGAAAGAGACCCAGTACTTC.

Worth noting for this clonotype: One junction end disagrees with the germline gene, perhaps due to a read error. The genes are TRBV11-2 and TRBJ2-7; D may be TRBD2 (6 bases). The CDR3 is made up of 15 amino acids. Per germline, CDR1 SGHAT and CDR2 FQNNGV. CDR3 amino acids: CASSLVAGCQYEQYF. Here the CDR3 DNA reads TGTGCCAGCAGCTTAGTGGCGGGATGCCAGTACGAACAGTACTTC.

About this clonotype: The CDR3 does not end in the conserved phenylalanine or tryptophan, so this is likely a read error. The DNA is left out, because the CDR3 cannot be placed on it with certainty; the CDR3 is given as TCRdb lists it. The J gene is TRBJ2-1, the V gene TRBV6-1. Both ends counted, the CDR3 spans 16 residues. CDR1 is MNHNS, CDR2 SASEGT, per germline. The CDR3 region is CASSETAESSYNEEFL.

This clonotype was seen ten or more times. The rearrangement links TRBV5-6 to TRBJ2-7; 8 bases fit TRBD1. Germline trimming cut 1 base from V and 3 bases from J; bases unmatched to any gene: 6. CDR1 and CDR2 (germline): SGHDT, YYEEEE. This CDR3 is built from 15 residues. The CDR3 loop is CASSLQGALFYEQYF. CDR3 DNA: TGTGCCAGCAGCTTGCAGGGGGCCTTATTCTACGAGCAGTACTTC.

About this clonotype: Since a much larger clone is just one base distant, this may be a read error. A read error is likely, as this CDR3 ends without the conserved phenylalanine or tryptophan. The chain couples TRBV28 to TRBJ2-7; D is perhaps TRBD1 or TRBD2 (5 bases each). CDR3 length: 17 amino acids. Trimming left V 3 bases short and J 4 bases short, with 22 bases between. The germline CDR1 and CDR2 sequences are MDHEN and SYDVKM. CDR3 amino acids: CASSFLSWDPNRYEQYL. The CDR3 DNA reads TGTGCCAGCAGTTTCTTATCCTGGGACCCAAATCGGTACGAGCAGTACCTC.

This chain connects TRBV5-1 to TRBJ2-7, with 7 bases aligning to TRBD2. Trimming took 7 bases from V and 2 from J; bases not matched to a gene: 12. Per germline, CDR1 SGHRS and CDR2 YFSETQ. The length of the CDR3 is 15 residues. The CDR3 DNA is TGCGCCAGCCGGTCCAGCGGGATCTCTACCTACGAGCAGTACTTC. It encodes CASRSSGISTYEQYF.

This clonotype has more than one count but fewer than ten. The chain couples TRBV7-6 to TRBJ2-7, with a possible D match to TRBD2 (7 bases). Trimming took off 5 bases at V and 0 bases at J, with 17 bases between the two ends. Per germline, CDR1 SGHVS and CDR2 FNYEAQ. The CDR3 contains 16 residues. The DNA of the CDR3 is TGTGCCAGCAGCCAGAGGGGGGGGTCGAGCTCCTACGAGCAGTACTTC. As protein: CASSQRGGSSSYEQYF.

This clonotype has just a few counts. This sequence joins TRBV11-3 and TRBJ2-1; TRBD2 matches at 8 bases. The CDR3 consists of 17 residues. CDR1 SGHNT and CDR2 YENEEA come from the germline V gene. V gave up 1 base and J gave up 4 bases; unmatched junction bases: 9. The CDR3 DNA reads TGTGCCAGCAGCTTAGGGACTAGCAACAGCTCATACAATGAGCAGTTCTTC. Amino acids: CASSLGTSNSSYNEQFF.

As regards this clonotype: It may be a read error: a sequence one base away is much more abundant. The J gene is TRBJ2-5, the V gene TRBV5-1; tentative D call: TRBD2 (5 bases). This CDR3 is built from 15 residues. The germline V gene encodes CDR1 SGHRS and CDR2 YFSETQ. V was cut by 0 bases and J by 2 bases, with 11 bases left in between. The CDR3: CASSLVAEGQETQYF. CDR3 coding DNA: TGCGCCAGCAGCTTGGTTGCAGAGGGACAAGAGACCCAGTACTTC. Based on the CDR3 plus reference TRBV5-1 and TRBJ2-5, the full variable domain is KAGVTQTPRYLIKTRGQQVTLSCSPISGHRSVSWYQQTPGQGLQFLFEYFSETQRNKGNFPGRFSGRQFSNSRSEMNVSTLELGDSALYLCASSLVAEGQETQYFGPGTRLLVL.

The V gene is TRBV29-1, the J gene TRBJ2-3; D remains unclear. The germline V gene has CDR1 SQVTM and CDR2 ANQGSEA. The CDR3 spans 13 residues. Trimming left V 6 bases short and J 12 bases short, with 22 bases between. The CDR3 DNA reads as TGCAGCGTAGGATCCCATTCCACAGATATACAGTATTTT. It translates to CSVGSHSTDIQYF.

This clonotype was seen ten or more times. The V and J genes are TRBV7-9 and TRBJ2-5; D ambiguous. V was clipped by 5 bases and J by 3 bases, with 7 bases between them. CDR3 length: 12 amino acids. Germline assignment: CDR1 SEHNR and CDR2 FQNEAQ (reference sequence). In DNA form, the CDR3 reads TGTGCCAGCAGCACCCTAGAAGAGACCCAGTACTTC. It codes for CASSTLEETQYF.

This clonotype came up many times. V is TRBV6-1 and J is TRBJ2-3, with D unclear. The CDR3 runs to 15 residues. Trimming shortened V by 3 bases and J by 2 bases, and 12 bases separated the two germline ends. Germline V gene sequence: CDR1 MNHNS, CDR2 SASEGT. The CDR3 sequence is CASSDLNRATDTQYF. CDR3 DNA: TGTGCCAGCAGTGACCTAAATCGCGCCACAGATACGCAGTATTTT.

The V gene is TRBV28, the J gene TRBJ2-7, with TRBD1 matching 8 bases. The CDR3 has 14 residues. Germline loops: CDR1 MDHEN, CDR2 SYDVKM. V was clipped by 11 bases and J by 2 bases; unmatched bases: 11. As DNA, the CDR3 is TGTGCCGTCAACTCCCAGACAGGGGCCTACGAGCAGTACTTC. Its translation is CAVNSQTGAYEQYF.

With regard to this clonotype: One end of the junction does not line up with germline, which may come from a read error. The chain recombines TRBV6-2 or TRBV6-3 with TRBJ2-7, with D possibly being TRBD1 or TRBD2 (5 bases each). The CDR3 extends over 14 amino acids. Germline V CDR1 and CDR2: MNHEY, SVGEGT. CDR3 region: CSSSYLPGTGEQYF. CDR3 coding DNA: TGTTCCAGCAGTTACTTGCCAGGGACGGGAGAGCAGTACTTC.

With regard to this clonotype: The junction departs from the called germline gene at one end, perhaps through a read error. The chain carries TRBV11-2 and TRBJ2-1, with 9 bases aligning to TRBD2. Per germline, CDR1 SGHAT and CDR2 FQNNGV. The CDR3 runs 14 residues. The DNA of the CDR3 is TGTGCCAGTAGCCAGATTAGCGGGAGTAATGATCAGTTCTTC. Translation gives CASSQISGSNDQFF.

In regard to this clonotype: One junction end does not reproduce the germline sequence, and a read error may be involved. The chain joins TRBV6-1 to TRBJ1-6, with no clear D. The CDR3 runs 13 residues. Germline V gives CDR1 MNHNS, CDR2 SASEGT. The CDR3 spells CVSSRLSDSSLHF. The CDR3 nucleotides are TGTGTCAGCTCGCGACTGAGTGATTCATCCCTCCACTTT.